A single sample gave rise to the 22 T cell receptor beta chains below, sequenced in a study of blood T cells in healthy people across ages. Using a J-beta primer mix together with a sample-barcoded 5' primer, a second PCR was run for about 7 to 12 cycles. Each CDR3 protein is one row after TCRdb ran MiXCR on the 5' RACE reads. The sample has about 1,500,000 distinct CDR3 sequences; around 39% are singletons. Sequencing was performed on blood. The receptors shown here come from a woman aged 18-29 years in good health.

This clonotype was seen a single time. One end of the junction varies from germline; a read error may be responsible. The chain is built from TRBV7-7 and TRBJ2-5, with TRBD2 as a possible D gene (6 bases). Germline-derived CDR1 and CDR2 are SSHAT and FNYEAQ (reference sequence). The CDR3 contains 14 residues. The CDR3 loop is CASSPRDSYGEQYF. CDR3 nucleotide sequence: TGTGCTAGCAGCCCCCGGGACTCTTACGGTGAGCAGTACTTC.

Concerning this clonotype itself: This could be a read error, since a much larger clone is one nucleotide away. The chain uses TRBV2 and TRBJ1-5; D is ambiguous. The germline V and J ends were trimmed by 4 bases and 5 bases, with 6 bases remaining between them. The CDR3 consists of 12 residues. The V gene's germline CDR1 is SNHLY and CDR2 FYNNEI. The CDR3 reads CASSVRDQPQHF. The CDR3 nucleotides read TGTGCCAGCAGTGTACGGGATCAGCCCCAGCATTTT.

This chain uses TRBV6-2 or TRBV6-3 with TRBJ2-3; 8 bases are shared with TRBD2. The CDR3 spans 15 residues. With 4 bases clipped from V and 3 bases from J, the junction kept 6 bases outside the gene matches. From germline, CDR1 is MNHEY and CDR2 SVGEGT. CDR3 region: CASSFFRGGTDTQYF. The CDR3 nucleotides are TGTGCCAGCAGTTTCTTCCGGGGGGGTACAGATACGCAGTATTTT.

The chain joins TRBV20-1 to TRBJ2-7, with TRBD1 matching over 8 bases. This CDR3 is 14 amino acids long. Unmatched junction bases numbered 13, after V lost 5 bases and J lost 7 bases. Germline loops: CDR1 DFQATT, CDR2 SNEGSKA (reference sequence). The CDR3 protein is CSAYRGTDYNEQYF. DNA of the CDR3: TGCAGTGCTTACAGGGGGACAGACTACAATGAGCAGTACTTC.

The chain is built from TRBV3-1 and TRBJ2-5; D is ambiguous. V lost 0 bases, J lost 6 bases, and 8 bases lay in between. This CDR3 is built from 13 residues. Per germline, CDR1 LGHDT and CDR2 YNNKEL (reference sequence). CDR3 sequence (DNA): TGTGCCAGCAGCCAAGACCCCCCCAAGACCCAGTACTTC. Its protein product is CASSQDPPKTQYF.

The chain links TRBV7-6 to TRBJ2-5; 7 positions agree with TRBD2. The CDR3 spans 18 residues. Germline CDR1 and CDR2: SGHVS and FNYEAQ. The ends lost 0 bases at V and 1 base at J; junction bases unmatched: 11. The chain's CDR3 is CASSLAVGSGSSQETQYF. The CDR3 nucleotides are TGTGCCAGCAGCTTAGCGGTCGGTAGCGGGTCCAGCCAAGAGACCCAGTACTTC.

This clonotype has more than one count but fewer than ten. This chain uses TRBV15 with TRBJ2-1; 9 bases match TRBD2. This CDR3 comprises 13 residues. The germline gives CDR1 LNHNV, CDR2 YYDKDF (reference sequence). V shed 7 bases and J 7 bases; nucleotides not matched to a gene: 5. The CDR3 DNA sequence: TGTGCCACCAATAGCGGGGGTAGTAATGAGCAGTTCTTC. This sequence encodes CATNSGGSNEQFF.

This clonotype was counted ten times or more. A junction end diverges from the germline sequence, so it may reflect a read error. The chain couples TRBV12-3 or TRBV12-4 to TRBJ2-1; 12 bases are shared with TRBD2. The CDR3 sequence is 16 residues long. Written as DNA, the CDR3 is TGTGCCAGCAGCTTAGGGACTAGCGGGTCCTACAATGAGCAGTTCTTC. Protein: CASSLGTSGSYNEQFF.

Note on this clonotype: The junction and the germline gene differ at one end; a read error may be behind it. V and J are TRBV15 and TRBJ2-4, with unresolved D. CDR1 is LNHNV, CDR2 YYDKDF, per germline (reference sequence). This CDR3 is built from 12 residues. This CDR3 is CATSRDPNIQYF. CDR3 sequence (DNA): TGCGCCACCAGCAGAGATCCAAACATTCAGTACTTC.

The CDR3 loop reads CASSLGPRPEAFF. The CDR3 coding sequence is TGTGCCAGCAGCCTCGGACCCAGGCCTGAAGCTTTCTTT. The chain joins TRBV11-1 to TRBJ1-1; D unresolved. V was pared by 5 bases and J by 6 bases, with 13 bases between. The germline V gene encodes CDR1 SGHAT and CDR2 FQDESV (reference sequence). The CDR3 loop spans 13 amino acids.

CDR3 sequence reads: CASSWTELNEQYF. DNA of the CDR3: TGTGCCAGCAGTTGGACAGAGTTGAACGAGCAGTACTTC. The chain recombines TRBV27 with TRBJ2-7; TRBD1 is a possible D gene (6 bases). V was trimmed by 4 bases and J by 5 bases, leaving 12 bases between them. CDR3 length: 13 residues. Germline V lookup: CDR1 MNHEY, CDR2 SMNVEV (reference sequence).

On this clonotype itself: Germline is not matched at one junction end, which may reflect a read error. This chain uses TRBV3-1 with TRBJ1-1; D remains ambiguous. CDR3 length equals 15 residues. Per the germline V gene, CDR1 is LGHDT and CDR2 is YNNKEL (reference sequence). The DNA of the CDR3 is TGTGCCAGCAGCCAAGGTGGGATCTCGAACGCTGAAGCTTTCTTT. Its protein product is CASSQGGISNAEAFF.

The V and J genes are TRBV7-9 and TRBJ1-1; D uncertain. This CDR3 has 15 amino acids. V was pared by 5 bases and J by 4 bases, with 17 bases between. Germline V CDR1 and CDR2: SEHNR, FQNEAQ (reference sequence). The CDR3 nucleotides read TGTGCCAGCAGCCTCCCAGAGGAGGTGGGCACTGAAGCTTTCTTT. Protein sequence: CASSLPEEVGTEAFF.

The J gene is TRBJ2-7, the V gene TRBV6-2 or TRBV6-3; no clear D gene. V lost 7 bases to trimming and J lost 4 bases, with 11 bases between them. This CDR3 comprises 12 residues. Germline CDR1 MNHEY, CDR2 SVGEGT. The CDR3 DNA follows: TGTGCCAGCAAAAGGGCGAAATACGAGCAGTACTTC. It encodes CASKRAKYEQYF.

V usage is TRBV27 and J usage is TRBJ2-5; no reliable D call. Germline V gene lookup returns CDR1 MNHEY and CDR2 SMNVEV (reference sequence). V was pared by 6 bases and J by 11 bases, with 22 bases between. The CDR3 is 14 residues long. The CDR3 DNA sequence: TGTGCCAGCAGCCTAAACGGCGATGGCGATGAGCAGTACTTC. Translation gives CASSLNGDGDEQYF.

This clonotype turned up a few times. This rearrangement joins TRBV5-1 to TRBJ2-1; 9 positions match TRBD2. CDR3 length: 18 residues. Trimming took 0 bases from V and 4 from J; bases not matched to a gene: 11. Germline CDR1 is SGHRS and CDR2 is YFSETQ. In DNA form, the CDR3 reads TGCGCCAGCAGCTTGGGTAGCGGGAGCGTCTCCTCTTACAATGAGCAGTTCTTC. This translates into CASSLGSGSVSSYNEQFF.

V gene TRBV10-3 combines with J gene TRBJ2-3; 11 positions match TRBD2. CDR3 length: 16 residues. Germline V gene data show CDR1 as ENHRY and CDR2 as SYGVKD. The J segment lost 1 base and the V segment lost 6 bases, leaving 6 bases of the junction unmatched. The CDR3 here is CAISMGSGRGTDTQYF. DNA for the CDR3: TGTGCCATCAGCATGGGTAGCGGGAGGGGCACAGATACGCAGTATTTT.

J is TRBJ1-2 and V is TRBV28; TRBD1 aligns across 9 bases. V trimming: 2 bases; J trimming: 8 bases; junction bases outside the gene matches: 9. Germline CDR1 and CDR2: MDHEN and SYDVKM. The CDR3 is 15 residues long. For the CDR3, the DNA is TGTGCCAGCAGTTTAAGGGGACAGGGTCTGGTCGGCTACACCTTC. Protein sequence: CASSLRGQGLVGYTF.

The chain is built from TRBV20-1 and TRBJ1-1, with D perhaps TRBD1 (6 bases). In germline, CDR1 is DFQATT, CDR2 SNEGSKA (reference sequence). The V gene lost 0 bases and the J gene lost 7 bases, with 12 bases spanning the gap. This CDR3 contains 13 residues. CDR3 nucleotides: TGCAGTGCTAGAGATACCCAGGGGCTTGAAGCTTTCTTT. Residues: CSARDTQGLEAFF.

The chain recombines TRBV29-1 with TRBJ2-1, with 10 bases matching TRBD2. This CDR3 contains 15 residues. Germline-derived CDR1 and CDR2 are SQVTM and ANQGSEA. Trimming at V came to 0 bases and at J to 9 bases, leaving 8 bases not matched to a gene. The CDR3 protein is CSVEESGRARGEQFF. CDR3 nucleotides: TGCAGCGTTGAAGAGAGCGGGAGGGCCCGAGGTGAGCAGTTCTTC.

The chain joins TRBV7-2 to TRBJ2-1; 10 bases match TRBD2. CDR3 length: 19 residues. CDR1 is SGHTA, CDR2 FQGNSA, per germline. V gave up 4 bases and J gave up 0 bases; unmatched junction bases: 12. The DNA of the CDR3 is TGTGCCAGCAGCTCCGGACTAGCGGTAATTCCATACTCCTACAATGAGCAGTTCTTC. It translates to CASSSGLAVIPYSYNEQFF.

This clonotype has just one count. Germline is not matched at one junction end, which may reflect a read error. The chain is built from TRBV20-1 and TRBJ1-5; D call uncertain. CDR1 and CDR2 (germline): DFQATT, SNEGSKA (reference sequence). CDR3 length: 14 residues. CDR3 loop: CSAPRTGGNQPRHF. The CDR3 coding sequence is TGCAGTGCTCCTCGGACCGGTGGGAATCAGCCCCGGCATTTT.